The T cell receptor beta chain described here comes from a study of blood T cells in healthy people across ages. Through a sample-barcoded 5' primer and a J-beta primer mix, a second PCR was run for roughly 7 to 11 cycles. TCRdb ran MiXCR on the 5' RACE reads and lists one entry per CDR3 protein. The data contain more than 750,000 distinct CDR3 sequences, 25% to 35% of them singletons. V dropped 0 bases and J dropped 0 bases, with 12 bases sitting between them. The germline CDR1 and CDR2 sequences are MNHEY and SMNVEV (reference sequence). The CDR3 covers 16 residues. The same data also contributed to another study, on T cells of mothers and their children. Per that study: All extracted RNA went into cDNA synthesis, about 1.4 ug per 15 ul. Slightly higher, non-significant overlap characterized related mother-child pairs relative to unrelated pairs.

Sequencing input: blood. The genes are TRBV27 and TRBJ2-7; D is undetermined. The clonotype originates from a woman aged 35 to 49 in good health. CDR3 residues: CASSLSAGWSSYEQYF. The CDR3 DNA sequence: TGTGCCAGCAGTTTATCGGCAGGCTGGAGCTCCTACGAGCAGTACTTC.